This T cell receptor beta chain was captured in a study of T cell responses to AZD1222 COVID-19 vaccine. Libraries were prepared by immunoSEQ multiplex PCR; TCRdb keeps only in-frame clonotypes and omits some of them. In the table there are 150,000 to 200,000 clones, more than 90% of which are singletons. Details on this clone: Its target is not known.

V shed 3 bases, J shed 7 bases, and the junction held 8 bases outside the gene matches. The germline CDR1 and CDR2 sequences are SGHTA and FQGNSA. This CDR3 is 16 amino acids long. Study-wide results and limits: Clonal diversity may have been underestimated, and the donors were mostly white British, with more females than males. The study reported that nearly half of spike-specific TCRs target unmutated variant regions. Spike-wide vaccine-associated CD4 TCRs dominated at 160-218 and 743-854. Spike-specific TCRs gained breadth and depth after people received two AZD1222 doses.

The clonotype comes from an adult who received the MenACWY meningococcal vaccine as a control. The V call is TRBV7-2, the J call TRBJ2-2; 10 nucleotides align to TRBD2. Sequenced material: peripheral blood, taken 28 days after the second dose of the MenACWY control vaccine. Here the CDR3 reads CASSLPSGRASGELFF. CDR3 in DNA: TGTGCCAGCAGCTTGCCCAGCGGGAGGGCCAGCGGGGAGCTGTTTTTT.